The subject of this entry is one T cell receptor (beta chain). The target antigen is unknown. This sample stems from a study of cytomegalovirus exposure and HLA in healthy donors. Overall study findings and caveats: It was shown in a later analysis that HLA-associated TCR beta chains were more clonally expanded than other, equally common chains. There were fewer than 200 TCR beta chains listed as cytomegalovirus-associated.

Researchers ran the PCR with 60 Vbeta and 13 Jbeta primers. TCRdb keeps only in-frame clones here, not all; method: immunoSEQ multiplex PCR. Of some 120,000 clones detected, 55% to 65% appear once; the ten largest clones hold less than 9.5%. The specimen was PBMCs. This sequence originates from a woman in her 40s in good health and CMV-seropositive.

The CDR3 DNA reads as TGTGCCAGCAGTTTGATTTTTAGGGACACGGCATCCTACAATGAGCAGTTCTTC. Encoded protein: CASSLIFRDTASYNEQFF. This chain links TRBV27 with TRBJ2-1, with D perhaps TRBD1 (6 bases). The CDR3 extends over 18 amino acids. V lost 3 bases and J lost 1, with 19 bases in between. CDR1 and CDR2 from the germline V gene are MNHEY and SMNVEV (reference sequence).